Listed here is a single T cell receptor (beta chain). This entry belongs to a study of blood T cell repertoires in COVID-19. Study background: T cells, B-cell-depleted T cells, or PBMCs supplied cDNA or gDNA.

The V gene's germline CDR1 is MNHEY and CDR2 SVGAGI. Between the trimmed V and J ends, which lost 8 bases and 2 bases, there was a span of 12 bases. The CDR3 runs 13 residues. In the authors' workflow: Estimation of nucleated cell counts was performed using reference gene primer amplification. TCRdb's table, derived via immunoSEQ multiplex PCR, lists solely in-frame clones and lacks some. D and trimming were read from the DNA, whereas the V and J calls and clone size are those reported in that table. The data show around 81,000 clones, approximately 80% seen once. The sequencing sample was made of peripheral blood. The V call is TRBV6-5, the J call TRBJ1-1, with D uncertain. The TCR sequence derives from a man aged 80 or over with acute or convalescent COVID-19. Here the CDR3 DNA reads TGTGCCAGCGAGAGGACTGCCAACACTGAAGCTTTCTTT. Encoded protein: CASERTANTEAFF.